This T cell receptor beta chain emerged from a study of CD8 T cells in ankylosing spondylitis. Study-level results: Reported data indicate significant enrichment of disease-linked clones within matched ankylosing spondylitis synovial fluid. Previously reported in reactive arthritis synovial fluid and blood were some of the motif variants. For ankylosing spondylitis blood, a TCR beta motif of about eight highly homologous variants appeared characteristic. Relatively scarce in peripheral blood, disease-linked clones were CD8+.

The V end lost 0 bases, the J end lost 4 bases, and 10 bases lay between the germline ends. This CDR3 has 15 residues. Germline V CDR1 and CDR2: LGHNA, YSLEER. This clonotype was recorded a few times. Its cognate antigen is unknown. TCRdb reprocessed the 5' RACE reads with MiXCR, giving one entry per CDR3 protein. The top ten clones hold around 30% of a sample with a few hundred thousand distinct CDR3 sequences, 15% to 20% of them seen once. The V call is TRBV4-3, the J call TRBJ2-1; no reliable D call. The receptor comes from a male donor with ankylosing spondylitis or in good health (not recorded which). Sequences were obtained from blood, either unsorted or a sorted T cell fraction (not recorded which). For the CDR3, the DNA is TGCGCCAGCAGCCAAGATGCGCGGTCTTACAATGAGCAGTTCTTC. Protein product: CASSQDARSYNEQFF.